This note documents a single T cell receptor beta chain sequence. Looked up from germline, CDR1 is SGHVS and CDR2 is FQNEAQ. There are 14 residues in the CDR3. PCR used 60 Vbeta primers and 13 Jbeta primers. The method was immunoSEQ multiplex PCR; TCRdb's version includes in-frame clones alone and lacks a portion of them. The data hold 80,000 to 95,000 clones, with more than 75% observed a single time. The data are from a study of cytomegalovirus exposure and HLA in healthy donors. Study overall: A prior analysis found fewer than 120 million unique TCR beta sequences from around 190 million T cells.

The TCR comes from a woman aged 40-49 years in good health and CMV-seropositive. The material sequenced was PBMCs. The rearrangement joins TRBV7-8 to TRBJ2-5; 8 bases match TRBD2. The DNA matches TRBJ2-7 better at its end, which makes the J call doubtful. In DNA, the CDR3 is TGTGCCAGCAGCTTACAAGCGGGAGTTGCCGAGCAGTACTTC. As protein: CASSLQAGVAEQYF.